This T cell receptor (beta chain) was observed in a study of cytomegalovirus exposure and HLA in healthy donors. Study-level results: Later analysis suggested most CMV-associated TCR beta chains were HLA-restricted. In an earlier analysis, productive rearrangement rates for most beta V segments clustered near 87% or 30%. Sequencing artifact likely explains a cluster of highly shared sequence variants.

13 Jbeta primers and 60 Vbeta primers were used for the PCR. Repertoires were generated with immunoSEQ multiplex PCR, while TCRdb's copy carries only in-frame clones and drops some. The sample carries 95,000 to 110,000 clones, 82% recorded once. Concerning this clone: The antigen is not known.

The V end was cut by 4 bases, the J end by 2 bases, with 11 bases between. The CDR3 has 15 amino acids. Germline V CDR1 and CDR2: MRHNA, SNTAGT. This sequence originates from a man younger than 40 in good health and CMV-seropositive. The chain has TRBV6-4 and TRBJ2-2; a weak D match, TRBD1 (6 bases). The material sequenced was PBMCs. CDR3 region: CASSVEDRNTGELFF. CDR3 DNA sequence: TGTGCCAGCAGTGTCGAGGACAGAAACACCGGGGAGCTGTTTTTT.